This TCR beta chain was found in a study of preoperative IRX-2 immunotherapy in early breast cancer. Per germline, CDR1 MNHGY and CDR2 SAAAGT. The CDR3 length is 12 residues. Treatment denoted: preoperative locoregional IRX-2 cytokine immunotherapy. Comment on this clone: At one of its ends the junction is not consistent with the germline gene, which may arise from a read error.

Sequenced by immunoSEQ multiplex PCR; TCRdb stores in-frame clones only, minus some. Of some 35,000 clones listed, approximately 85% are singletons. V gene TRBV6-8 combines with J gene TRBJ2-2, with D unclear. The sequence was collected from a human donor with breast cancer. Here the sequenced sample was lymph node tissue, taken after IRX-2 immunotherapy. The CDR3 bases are TGTGCCATCAGTGACTCTTCCGTGGAGCTGTTTTTT. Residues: CAISDSSVELFF.